These 27 T cell receptor beta chains were all obtained from the same sample, sequenced in a study of control samples from healthy donors and cancer patients (TCRdb year 2020). Receptors were amplified or captured by the immunoSEQ multiplex PCR assay. Imported from immuneACCESS, the table was reduced by TCRdb to in-frame sequences with V and J called. These copies leave out some clones; in studies compared against another copy, an unresolved V gene accounts for under half, and the cause of the remainder is not known. The sample table contains fewer than 500,000 clones; only one count was recorded for approximately 90% of them. Of the sample, about 6.3% falls within the top ten clones. The sequencing input was PBMCs. All receptors derive from a man aged 35 to 55 with head and neck cancer.

The chain couples TRBV30 to TRBJ1-3; D is ambiguous. The CDR3 covers 15 residues. The ends were cut back, 0 bases at V and 0 bases at J, with 9 bases in the middle. Germline-derived CDR1 and CDR2 are GTSNPN and SVGIG (reference sequence). The CDR3 region is CAWSVNWSSGNTIYF. Here the CDR3 DNA reads TGTGCCTGGAGTGTAAATTGGAGCTCTGGAAACACCATATATTTT.

The chain joins TRBV7-9 to TRBJ2-7; D is perhaps TRBD1 (6 bases). CDR1 and CDR2 (germline): SEHNR, FQNEAQ (reference sequence). V shed 0 bases and J shed 13 bases, with 16 bases lying between them. There are 13 residues in the CDR3. In nucleotides, the CDR3 is TGTGCCAGCAGCTTAGCGGGGACCCCCGGGACATACTTC. It specifies CASSLAGTPGTYF.

This clone has a handful of counts. The chain carries TRBV15 and TRBJ2-7, with D possibly called TRBD1 or TRBD2 (7 bases each). The V gene's germline CDR1 is LNHNV and CDR2 YYDKDF (reference sequence). The CDR3 totals 16 residues. Trimming removed 0 bases at V and 3 bases at J, with 15 bases between. CDR3 DNA: TGTGCCACCAGCAGAGATAGGGGGGGACAGATCTACGAGCAGTACTTC. Translated: CATSRDRGGQIYEQYF.

The chain joins TRBV11-2 to TRBJ2-5; D is perhaps TRBD1 or TRBD2 (6 bases each). The V end was cut by 2 bases, the J end by 4 bases, with 11 bases between. The germline V gene encodes CDR1 SGHAT and CDR2 FQNNGV. The CDR3 has 14 amino acids. In nucleotides, the CDR3 is TGTGCCAGCAGCTTAATTGAGGGGGGAGAGACCCAGTACTTC. It specifies CASSLIEGGETQYF.

J is TRBJ2-7 and V is TRBV30, with D possibly called TRBD1 or TRBD2 (6 bases each). Germline CDR1 is GTSNPN and CDR2 is SVGIG (reference sequence). This CDR3 has 15 residues. With 8 bases removed from V and 7 bases from J, the gap between germline ends came to 27 bases. The CDR3 DNA reads TGTGCCGGGGAAATTCGACTAGGGGGAGTTGGAGAGCAGTACTTC. Translating it yields CAGEIRLGGVGEQYF. The whole variable domain, remainder taken from reference TRBV30 and TRBJ2-7, is SQTIHQWPATLVQPVGSPLSLECTVEGTSNPNLYWYRQAAGRGLQLLFYSVGIGQISSEVPQNLSASRPQDRQFILSSKKLLLSDSGFYLCAGEIRLGGVGEQYFGPGTRLTVT.

The chain links TRBV30 to TRBJ1-3; D is undetermined. V lost 5 bases and J 0 bases, leaving 11 bases between the germline ends. The germline V gene encodes CDR1 GTSNPN and CDR2 SVGIG (reference sequence). There are 14 residues in the CDR3. CDR3 coding DNA: TGTGCCTGGTCCGAAGGACTCTCTGGAAACACCATATATTTT. Its protein product is CAWSEGLSGNTIYF.

This clone was counted a single time. The chain has TRBV29-1 and TRBJ2-2, with D uncertain. V lost 3 bases and J 5 bases, leaving 10 bases between the germline ends. Germline V gives CDR1 SQVTM, CDR2 ANQGSEA. The CDR3 is 13 residues long. The chain's CDR3 is CSVDARATGELFF. In DNA, the CDR3 is TGCAGCGTTGACGCCAGAGCTACCGGGGAGCTGTTTTTT.

The chain joins TRBV28 to TRBJ2-7; 9 bases agree with TRBD2. The germline CDR1 and CDR2 sequences are MDHEN and SYDVKM. The CDR3 has 13 residues. Trimming removed 11 bases from V and 5 bases from J; junction bases left unmatched: 10. Written as DNA, the CDR3 is TGTGCCTCGAGGCCTAGCGGGACCCACGAGCAGTACTTC. Its protein product is CASRPSGTHEQYF.

The J gene is TRBJ1-1, the V gene TRBV5-6, with D possibly matching TRBD1 (5 bases). Germline V gene sequence: CDR1 SGHDT, CDR2 YYEEEE. The CDR3 spans 12 residues. CDR3 DNA sequence: TGTGCGACCGGGGCGGGAAACACTGAAGCTTTCTTT. As protein: CATGAGNTEAFF.

The chain recombines TRBV19 with TRBJ1-1, with TRBD1 as a possible D gene (5 bases). Germline CDR1 is LNHDA and CDR2 is SQIVND (reference sequence). The CDR3 runs 14 residues. Trimming removed 5 bases from V and 6 bases from J, with 16 bases in between. The CDR3 reads CASSDGGGPSEAFF. The DNA of the CDR3 is TGTGCCAGTAGTGACGGGGGAGGGCCCTCTGAAGCTTTCTTT.

This clone appeared a single time. V is TRBV12-5 and J is TRBJ1-2; 12 bases map to TRBD1. The CDR3 covers 14 residues. With 4 bases clipped from V and 4 bases from J, the junction kept 1 base outside the gene matches. The V gene's germline CDR1 is LGHNT and CDR2 FRNRAP. The CDR3 DNA follows: TGTGCTAGTGGTTCGGGACAGGGGGCCTATGGCTACACCTTC. The encoded protein is CASGSGQGAYGYTF.

In regard to this clone: This specimen includes other DNA sequences encoding the same CDR3. The V call is TRBV28, the J call TRBJ1-5, with a weak D call TRBD1 (6 bases). The germline V and J ends were trimmed by 3 bases and 2 bases, with 11 bases remaining between them. This CDR3 spans 15 amino acids. From germline, CDR1 is MDHEN and CDR2 SYDVKM. DNA of the CDR3: TGTGCCAGCAGTTTTGTACAGGGAGGCAATCAGCCCCAGCATTTT. Its translation is CASSFVQGGNQPQHF.

This clone was seen just once. The chain uses TRBV4-1 and TRBJ2-3; TRBD2 agrees at 11 bases. Germline CDR1 MGHRA, CDR2 YSYEKL. V lost 1 base to trimming and J lost 6 bases; unmatched junction nucleotides: 3. The CDR3 is made up of 15 amino acids. CDR3 sequence (DNA): TGCGCCAGCAGCCAAGGGACTAGCGGGTGGGATACGCAGTATTTT. Translated: CASSQGTSGWDTQYF.

The chain carries TRBV27 and TRBJ1-1; TRBD1 is a possible D gene (6 bases). The CDR3 runs to 17 residues. V lost 5 bases to trimming and J lost 3 bases, with 22 bases between them. In germline, CDR1 is MNHEY, CDR2 SMNVEV (reference sequence). The CDR3 DNA sequence: TGTGCCAGCAGTCAGAGCCGGGGGGCCTCTCGACACACTGAAGCTTTCTTT. Translation gives CASSQSRGASRHTEAFF.

This clone was seen more than once but under ten times. The chain combines TRBV2 with TRBJ1-5; no definite D call. The CDR3 runs to 12 residues. CDR1 SNHLY and CDR2 FYNNEI come from the germline V gene. V gave up 0 bases and J gave up 11 bases, with 8 bases separating them. The CDR3 sequence: CASSEALTAQHF. In nucleotides, the CDR3 is TGTGCCAGCAGTGAAGCGCTCACGGCCCAGCATTTT.

This rearrangement joins TRBV28 to TRBJ1-5; maybe TRBD1 (5 bases). The CDR3 contains 13 residues. Germline values: CDR1 MDHEN, CDR2 SYDVKM. Trimming shortened V by 5 bases and J by 5 bases, and 10 bases separated the two germline ends. In nucleotides, the CDR3 is TGTGCCAGCAGTCCTATAGGGGATCAGCCCCAGCATTTT. It translates to CASSPIGDQPQHF.

In this sample, this clone turned up once. This chain connects TRBV3-1 (or the pseudogene TRBV3-2) to TRBJ2-7, with 8 bases matching TRBD1. V lost 1 base to trimming and J lost 6 bases; unmatched junction nucleotides: 2. Germline loops: CDR1 LGHDT, CDR2 YNNKEL (reference sequence). The CDR3 has 13 residues. CDR3 protein: CASSQGTGIEQYF. For the CDR3, the DNA is TGTGCCAGCAGCCAAGGGACAGGGATCGAGCAGTACTTC.

The gene calls are TRBV27 and TRBJ1-6; TRBD1 is a possible D gene (6 bases). V lost 6 bases, J lost 4 bases, and 10 bases lay in between. The CDR3 consists of 14 residues. The germline CDR1 and CDR2 sequences are MNHEY and SMNVEV (reference sequence). In DNA form, the CDR3 reads TGTGCCAGCAGGTGGACAGCTTATAATTCACCCCTCCACTTT. As protein: CASRWTAYNSPLHF.

This clone was seen more than once but under ten times. Other DNA variants within this sample encode the same CDR3. V is TRBV11-3 and J is TRBJ2-5; D unresolved. Germline V gives CDR1 SGHNT, CDR2 YENEEA. Trimming took off 0 bases at V and 5 bases at J, with 4 bases between the two ends. This CDR3 spans 12 amino acids. The chain's CDR3 is CASSLDGETQYF. DNA of the CDR3: TGTGCCAGCAGCTTAGATGGGGAGACCCAGTACTTC.

This clone was detected once. V usage is TRBV5-1 and J usage is TRBJ2-7, with 8 bases lining up with TRBD1. V lost 0 bases to trimming and J lost 2 bases; unmatched junction nucleotides: 1. CDR1 SGHRS and CDR2 YFSETQ come from the germline V gene. This CDR3 has 14 amino acids. The CDR3 spells CASSLVQGAYEQYF. The DNA of the CDR3 is TGCGCCAGCAGCTTGGTACAGGGGGCCTACGAGCAGTACTTC.

CDR3 amino acids: CASSDRGNQPQHF. CDR3 nucleotide sequence: TGTGCCAGCAGTGACAGGGGGAATCAGCCCCAGCATTTT. V usage is TRBV28 and J usage is TRBJ1-5; 9 nucleotides line up with TRBD1. The CDR3 contains 13 residues. Germline CDR1 and CDR2: MDHEN and SYDVKM. After removal of 5 bases from V and 4 bases from J, the junction contained 0 bases not matched to a gene.

Worth noting for this clone: Germline and junction disagree at one end, which may indicate a read error. This specimen includes other DNA sequences encoding the same CDR3. This chain joins TRBV19 and TRBJ2-6, with D possibly being TRBD1 (5 bases). Germline loops: CDR1 LNHDA, CDR2 SQIVND (reference sequence). This CDR3 contains 16 residues. The CDR3 DNA reads as TGTGCCAGTACCATAGGGGCGTTCTCTGGGGCCAACGTTCTGACTTTC. This translates into CASTIGAFSGANVLTF.

The rearrangement joins TRBV28 to TRBJ1-2, with unresolved D. Trimming removed 4 bases at V and 7 bases at J, with 4 bases between. Germline V CDR1 and CDR2: MDHEN, SYDVKM. This CDR3 contains 10 residues. Here the CDR3 reads CASSSVGYTF. CDR3 nucleotides: TGTGCCAGCAGTTCAGTTGGCTACACCTTC.

The chain recombines TRBV29-1 with TRBJ1-5; D is unclear. V gave up 7 bases and J gave up 3 bases, with 10 bases separating them. The CDR3 has 12 residues. Germline V gene data show CDR1 as SQVTM and CDR2 as ANQGSEA. Written as DNA, the CDR3 is TGCAGCGCCGGAGGAAACAATCAGCCCCAGCATTTT. Protein: CSAGGNNQPQHF.

The chain recombines TRBV7-9 with TRBJ2-3; D might be TRBD2 (6 bases). Germline CDR1 is SEHNR and CDR2 is FQNEAQ (reference sequence). V shed 5 bases and J shed 0 bases, with 12 bases lying between them. The CDR3 extends over 15 amino acids. The CDR3 nucleotides read TGTGCCAGCAGCCCAGCGGGTATTAGCACAGATACGCAGTATTTT. As protein: CASSPAGISTDTQYF.

The chain carries TRBV5-5 and TRBJ2-1; 8 bases agree with TRBD2. The CDR3 is 18 amino acids. V was clipped by 0 bases and J by 0 bases; unmatched bases: 8. Germline CDR1 reads SGHKS; CDR2 reads YYEKEE (reference sequence). DNA for the CDR3: TGTGCCAGCAGCTTGGCCGGGGGGGCACATGGCTCCTACAATGAGCAGTTCTTC. Translated: CASSLAGGAHGSYNEQFF.

This rearrangement joins TRBV28 to TRBJ1-4; D may be TRBD1 (5 bases). CDR1 and CDR2 (germline): MDHEN, SYDVKM. V gave up 6 bases and J gave up 6 bases, with 20 bases separating them. CDR3 length: 16 residues. This CDR3 reads CASRGATAEGYEKLFF. The DNA for the CDR3 is TGTGCCAGCAGGGGAGCGACAGCGGAGGGGTATGAAAAACTGTTTTTT.